In its sample, the clone carrying this T cell receptor beta chain was seen once. What it binds is unknown. Genomic DNA provided the template from which TCR beta VDJ and CDR3 profiles were obtained. MiXCR was run by TCRdb on the reads, yielding one entry per CDR3 protein. The sample has about 160,000 distinct CDR3 sequences, more than 45% seen once; the top ten hold roughly 3.5%. The record originates from a study of CD8+CD57+ T cells in acquired aplastic anemia. In the study overall: Quantities of DNA derived from sorted CD4+ and CD8+ cells averaged about 3.2 ug. Study-wide findings and caveats: Patient and control CD8+ Simpson's diversity was not significantly different.

All patients picked for sequencing had shown, by flow cytometry, an expansion of CD8+CD57+ cells. Germline trimming cut 6 bases from V and 7 bases from J; bases unmatched to any gene: 21. CDR1 and CDR2 (germline): DFQATT, SNEGSKA (reference sequence). CDR3 size: 17 residues. The receptor was isolated from a human donor with aplastic anemia. Input material: sorted CD4+, CD8+, or CD8+CD57+ T cells (not recorded which) from PBMCs. The V gene is TRBV20-1, the J gene TRBJ2-5; 9 bases line up with TRBD2. CDR3 region: CSAAGPSGTTSRGTQYF. DNA of the CDR3: TGCAGTGCCGCAGGTCCTAGCGGGACCACCTCCCGGGGGACCCAGTACTTC.